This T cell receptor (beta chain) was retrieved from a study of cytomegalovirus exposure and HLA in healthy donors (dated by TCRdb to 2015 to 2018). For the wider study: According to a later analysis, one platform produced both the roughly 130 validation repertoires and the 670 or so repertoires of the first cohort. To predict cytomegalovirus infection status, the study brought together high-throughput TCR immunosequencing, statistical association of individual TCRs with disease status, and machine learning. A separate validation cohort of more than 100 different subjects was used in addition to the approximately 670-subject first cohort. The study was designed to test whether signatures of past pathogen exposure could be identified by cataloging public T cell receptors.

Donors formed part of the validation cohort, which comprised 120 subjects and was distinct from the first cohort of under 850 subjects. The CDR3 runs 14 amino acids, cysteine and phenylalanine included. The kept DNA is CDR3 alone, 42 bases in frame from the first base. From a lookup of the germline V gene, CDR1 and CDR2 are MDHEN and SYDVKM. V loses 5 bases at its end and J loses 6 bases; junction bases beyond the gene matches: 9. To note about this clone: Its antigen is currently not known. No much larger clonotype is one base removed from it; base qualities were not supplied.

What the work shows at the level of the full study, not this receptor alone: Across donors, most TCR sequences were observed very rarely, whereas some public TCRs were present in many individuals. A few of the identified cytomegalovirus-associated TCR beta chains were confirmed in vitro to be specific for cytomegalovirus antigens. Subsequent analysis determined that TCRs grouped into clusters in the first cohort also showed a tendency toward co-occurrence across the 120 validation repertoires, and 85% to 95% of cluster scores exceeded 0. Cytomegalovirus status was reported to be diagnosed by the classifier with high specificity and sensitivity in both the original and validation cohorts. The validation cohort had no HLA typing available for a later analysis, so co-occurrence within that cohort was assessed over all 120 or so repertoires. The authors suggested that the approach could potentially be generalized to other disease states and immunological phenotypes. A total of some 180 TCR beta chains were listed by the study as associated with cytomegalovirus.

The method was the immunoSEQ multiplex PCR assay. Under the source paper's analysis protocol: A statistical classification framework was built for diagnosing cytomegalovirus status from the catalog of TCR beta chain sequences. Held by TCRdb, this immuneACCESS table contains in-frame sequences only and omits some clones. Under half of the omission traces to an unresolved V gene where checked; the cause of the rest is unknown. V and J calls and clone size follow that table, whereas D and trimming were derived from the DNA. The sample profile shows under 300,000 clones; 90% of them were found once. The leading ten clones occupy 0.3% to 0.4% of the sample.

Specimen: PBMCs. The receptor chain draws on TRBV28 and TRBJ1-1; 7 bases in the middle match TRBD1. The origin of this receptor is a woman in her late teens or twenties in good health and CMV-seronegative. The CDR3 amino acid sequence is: CASSTQTGSPEAFF. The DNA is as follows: TGTGCCAGCAGTACCCAGACAGGGTCCCCTGAAGCTTTCTTT.